The T cell receptor beta chain under discussion was sequenced for a study of blood T cell repertoires in COVID-19. Produced via immunoSEQ multiplex PCR; TCRdb's table is partial and in-frame only. The profile shows hundreds of thousands of clones, around four fifths of them singletons. CDR1 MNHNS and CDR2 SASEGT come from the germline V gene. V was pared by 3 bases and J by 4 bases, with 8 bases of the junction left unmatched. CDR3 length: 15 amino acids. This receptor was obtained from a man aged 80 or over with acute or convalescent COVID-19. This chain joins TRBV6-1 and TRBJ1-2; 7 bases are shared with TRBD1. The sample was peripheral blood. The CDR3 DNA follows: TGTGCCAGCAGTGACGGCGCGGGACAGATCTATGGCTACACCTTC. It specifies CASSDGAGQIYGYTF.